This entry lists 19 T cell receptor beta chains sequenced from one sample in a study of cytomegalovirus exposure and HLA in healthy donors. Some clones are missing from TCRdb's copy, which holds only in-frame ones; the method was immunoSEQ multiplex PCR. The repertoire holds approximately 72,000 clones, with approximately 94% as singletons. The sequenced sample was PBMCs. The receptors shown here come from a woman aged 18-35 years in good health and CMV-seronegative.

This clone was seen only once. V is TRBV7-9 and J is TRBJ1-2; 9 bases line up with TRBD1. Germline CDR1 reads SEHNR; CDR2 reads FQNEAQ (reference sequence). The trim removed 1 base at V and 4 bases at J, leaving 10 bases unmatched. CDR3 size: 17 residues. The CDR3 reads CASSLGLTGQGTYGYTF. For the CDR3, the DNA is TGTGCCAGCAGCTTAGGTTTAACGGGACAGGGAACCTATGGCTACACCTTC.

V and J are TRBV27 and TRBJ1-6; 11 bases are shared with TRBD1. V was clipped by 5 bases and J by 11 bases; unmatched bases: 8. CDR1 is MNHEY and CDR2 is SMNVEV in the germline V gene (reference sequence). The length of the CDR3 is 15 residues. Here the CDR3 reads CASSPNGQGAPPLHF. CDR3 nucleotides: TGTGCCAGCAGTCCGAATGGACAGGGGGCACCACCCCTCCACTTT.

V gene TRBV5-4 combines with J gene TRBJ1-6; the D is unclear. Trimming removed 4 bases from V and 6 bases from J, with 11 bases in between. Germline V gives CDR1 SGHNT, CDR2 YYREEE (reference sequence). The CDR3 totals 14 residues. Here the CDR3 reads CASSPAVGNSPLHF. In nucleotides, the CDR3 is TGTGCCAGCAGCCCTGCAGTTGGTAATTCACCCCTCCACTTT.

The gene calls are TRBV6-6 and TRBJ2-2; 10 nucleotides line up with TRBD1. V shed 6 bases and J 7 bases; nucleotides not matched to a gene: 5. Germline CDR1 is MNHNY and CDR2 is SVGAGI (reference sequence). The CDR3 sequence is 14 residues long. CDR3 coding DNA: TGTGCCAGCAGATTGACAGGGGGCAACGGGGAGCTGTTTTTT. This sequence encodes CASRLTGGNGELFF.

The gene calls are TRBV5-4 and TRBJ2-1; D possibly corresponds to TRBD2 (5 bases). V lost 2 bases and J lost 7, with 19 bases in between. This CDR3 has 16 amino acids. Germline V gives CDR1 SGHNT, CDR2 YYREEE (reference sequence). CDR3 bases: TGTGCCAGCAGCTTTAAAGGACTGAAGAACTTGAATGAGCAGTTCTTC. Protein: CASSFKGLKNLNEQFF.

In this sample, this clone turned up once. The chain is built from TRBV27 and TRBJ1-2, with D possibly TRBD1 on 5 matching bases. This CDR3 comprises 13 residues. Per the germline V gene, CDR1 is MNHEY and CDR2 is SMNVEV (reference sequence). Trimming shortened V by 6 bases and J by 2 bases, and 10 bases separated the two germline ends. The CDR3 region has the DNA TGTGCCAGCAGCGGACACCTGAACTATGGCTACACCTTC. Its protein product is CASSGHLNYGYTF.

The V gene is TRBV27, the J gene TRBJ1-6; 9 nucleotides align to TRBD1. The germline gives CDR1 MNHEY, CDR2 SMNVEV (reference sequence). With 4 bases clipped from V and 10 bases from J, the junction kept 14 bases outside the gene matches. The CDR3 spans 17 residues. The CDR3 DNA follows: TGTGCCAGCAGTTACTTGCCCTGGGACAGGGTGAACTCACCCCTCCACTTT. Its protein product is CASSYLPWDRVNSPLHF.

This clone was observed a single time. The CDR3 is CASSLGLAADTQYF. The CDR3 coding sequence is TGTGCCAGCAGTTTAGGCCTAGCCGCAGATACGCAGTATTTT. The chain is built from TRBV27 and TRBJ2-3; tentatively, D is TRBD2 (5 bases). The CDR3 has 14 residues. V dropped 2 bases and J dropped 4 bases, with 10 bases sitting between them. Per germline, CDR1 MNHEY and CDR2 SMNVEV (reference sequence).

The chain is built from TRBV6-6 and TRBJ2-2; D ambiguous. The CDR3 has 13 amino acids. CDR1 and CDR2 from the germline V gene are MNHNY and SVGAGI (reference sequence). V lost 0 bases and J 6 bases, leaving 5 bases between the germline ends. CDR3 DNA sequence: TGTGCCAGCAGTTACTCTCCGGCCGGGGAGCTGTTTTTT. Protein sequence: CASSYSPAGELFF.

The CDR3 loop reads CAISEFGQGGTEAFF. DNA of the CDR3: TGTGCCATCAGTGAGTTTGGACAGGGGGGCACTGAAGCTTTCTTT. V gene TRBV10-3 combines with J gene TRBJ1-1, with TRBD1 matching over 10 bases. V lost 1 base, J lost 4 bases, and 3 bases stayed unmatched. Germline loops: CDR1 ENHRY, CDR2 SYGVKD. The CDR3 has 15 amino acids.

The rearrangement uses TRBV29-1 and TRBJ1-1; D not certain. The CDR3 totals 13 residues. Germline V gene data show CDR1 as SQVTM and CDR2 as ANQGSEA. V was shortened by 3 bases and J by 8 bases, with 16 bases between the two germline ends. Here the CDR3 reads CSVESRTVLEAFF. In nucleotides, the CDR3 is TGCAGCGTTGAGAGTAGAACGGTCTTAGAAGCTTTCTTT.

This chain uses TRBV18 with TRBJ1-2; TRBD1 agrees at 9 bases. The CDR3 has 16 amino acids. The germline V gene has CDR1 KGHSH and CDR2 LQKENI. Trimming cost V 4 bases and J 3 bases; bases outside gene matches: 9. The CDR3 reads CASSLTGGLTHYGYTF. The DNA of the CDR3 is TGTGCCAGCTCACTAACAGGGGGCCTAACTCACTATGGCTACACCTTC.

CDR3 DNA sequence: TGTGCCAGCAAACAGACAGGGGATGCGGGAGATACGCAGTATTTT. Translating gives CASKQTGDAGDTQYF. The chain has TRBV5-4 and TRBJ2-3; 8 bases line up with TRBD1. Germline V gene lookup returns CDR1 SGHNT and CDR2 YYREEE (reference sequence). This CDR3 has 15 residues. Trimming at V came to 6 bases and at J to 5 bases, leaving 11 bases not matched to a gene.

The V gene is TRBV6-6, the J gene TRBJ1-4, with a tentative D call TRBD1 (6 bases). Germline V lookup: CDR1 MNHNY, CDR2 SVGAGI (reference sequence). Trimming pared 0 bases from V and 3 bases from J, leaving 8 bases between. The CDR3 is 15 amino acids. In nucleotides, the CDR3 is TGTGCCAGCAGTTACTCGGCAGGGGCTAATGAAAAACTGTTTTTT. It yields the protein CASSYSAGANEKLFF.

The chain is built from TRBV28 and TRBJ1-4; D perhaps matches TRBD1 (6 bases). V was cut by 7 bases and J by 3 bases, with 15 bases left in between. Germline V gene sequence: CDR1 MDHEN, CDR2 SYDVKM. This CDR3 contains 15 residues. CDR3 sequence reads: CASTPPGTSNEKLFF. The CDR3 coding sequence is TGTGCCAGCACACCCCCCGGGACATCTAATGAAAAACTGTTTTTT.

The chain couples TRBV28 to TRBJ2-1, with 12 bases that match TRBD2. The V gene's germline CDR1 is MDHEN and CDR2 SYDVKM. Trimming removed 5 bases from V and 4 bases from J; junction bases left unmatched: 3. The CDR3 totals 15 residues. In DNA, the CDR3 is TGTGCCAGCAGTCCTAGCGGGGGGGCTTACAATGAGCAGTTCTTC. It yields the protein CASSPSGGAYNEQFF.

The V call is TRBV28, the J call TRBJ1-3; the match to TRBD1 covers 9 bases. CDR3 size: 13 residues. V lost 8 bases and J lost 4; bases outside the gene matches: 3. Germline-derived CDR1 and CDR2 are MDHEN and SYDVKM. Here the CDR3 reads CASGTGSGNTIYF. CDR3 bases: TGTGCCAGCGGGACAGGGTCAGGAAACACCATATATTTT.

The chain is built from TRBV5-6 and TRBJ1-5, with 9 nucleotides matching TRBD1. Germline V gives CDR1 SGHDT, CDR2 YYEEEE. The junction had 17 bases not matched to a gene; V was cut back by 4 bases and J by 15 bases. The CDR3 runs 15 residues. The CDR3 bases are TGTGCCAGCAGCCACCGACCGGGACAGGGACATAGTTTGCATTTT. Protein sequence: CASSHRPGQGHSLHF.

The J gene is TRBJ2-7, the V gene TRBV5-1; 8 bases are a match to TRBD1. The CDR3 length is 14 residues. Germline values: CDR1 SGHRS, CDR2 YFSETQ. J lost 7 bases, V lost 1 base, and 7 bases had no gene match. This CDR3 reads CASSLTTGAREQYF. For the CDR3, the DNA is TGCGCCAGCAGCTTGACGACAGGGGCAAGGGAGCAGTACTTC.